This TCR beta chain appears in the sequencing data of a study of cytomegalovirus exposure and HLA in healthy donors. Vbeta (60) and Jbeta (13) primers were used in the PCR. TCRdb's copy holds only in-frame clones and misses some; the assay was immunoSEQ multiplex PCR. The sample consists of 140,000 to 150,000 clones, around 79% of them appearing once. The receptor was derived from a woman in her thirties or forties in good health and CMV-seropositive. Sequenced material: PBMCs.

CDR3 region: CASSYYGQDEAFF. CDR3 DNA sequence: TGTGCCAGCAGTTACTATGGACAGGATGAAGCTTTCTTT. The chain couples TRBV6-5 to TRBJ1-1, with 7 nucleotides matching TRBD1. V shed 1 base and J 7 bases; nucleotides not matched to a gene: 3. The germline V gene has CDR1 MNHEY and CDR2 SVGAGI. This CDR3 is built from 13 residues.